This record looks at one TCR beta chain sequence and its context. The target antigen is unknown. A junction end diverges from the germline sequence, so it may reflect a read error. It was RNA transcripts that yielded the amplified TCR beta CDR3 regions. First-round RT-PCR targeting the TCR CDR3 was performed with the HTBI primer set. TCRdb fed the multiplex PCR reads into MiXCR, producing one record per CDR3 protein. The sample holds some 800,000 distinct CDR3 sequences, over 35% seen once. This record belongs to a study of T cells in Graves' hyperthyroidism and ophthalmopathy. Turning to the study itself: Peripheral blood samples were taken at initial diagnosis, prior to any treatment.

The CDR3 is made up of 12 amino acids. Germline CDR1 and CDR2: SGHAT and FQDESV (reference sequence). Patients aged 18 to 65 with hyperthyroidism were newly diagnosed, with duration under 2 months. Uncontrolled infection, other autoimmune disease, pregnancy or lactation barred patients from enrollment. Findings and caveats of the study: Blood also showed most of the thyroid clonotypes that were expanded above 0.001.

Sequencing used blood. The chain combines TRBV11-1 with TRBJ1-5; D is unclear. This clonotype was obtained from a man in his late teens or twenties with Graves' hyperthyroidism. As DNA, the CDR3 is TGTGCCAGCAGCTTGGGGTACCAGCCCCAGAATTTT. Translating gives CASSLGYQPQNF.